What follows are 5 T cell receptor beta chains derived from one specimen sequenced in a study of CD8+CD57+ T cells in acquired aplastic anemia (dated by TCRdb to the late 2010s). Flow cytometry had shown CD8+CD57+ cell expansion in the patients selected for sequencing. The sequencer listed for this sample is Illumina HiSeq 2000. Profiling of TCR beta VDJ combinations and CDR3 sequences used genomic DNA as the template. The public reads were reanalyzed by TCRdb: fastp trimming at Q25, MiXCR alignment, in-frame beta chains only. For every CDR3 protein sequence, its rows merge into one entry that carries the most common genes and DNA. For this sample there are about 160,000 distinct CDR3 sequences; roughly 48% appear just once. The ten largest clones capture approximately 3% of the sample. The specimen was sorted CD4+, CD8+, or CD8+CD57+ T cells (not recorded which) from PBMCs. Receptors were obtained from a human donor with aplastic anemia.

There are a few counts of this clonotype. This chain uses TRBV7-2 with TRBJ1-6; D not certain. Germline V CDR1 and CDR2: SGHTA, FQGNSA. The V gene lost 6 bases and the J gene lost 9 bases, with 9 bases spanning the gap. The CDR3 is 12 amino acids. The CDR3 here is CASRTYVSPLHF. The CDR3 DNA sequence: TGTGCCAGCAGGACGTATGTTTCACCCCTCCACTTT.

The rearrangement links TRBV19 to TRBJ2-7, with 9 bases fitting TRBD1. This CDR3 has 15 amino acids. Looked up from germline, CDR1 is LNHDA and CDR2 is SQIVND (reference sequence). Trimming removed 1 base from V and 5 bases from J; junction bases left unmatched: 6. The chain's CDR3 is CASSIVGQGMNEQYF. The CDR3 region has the DNA TGTGCCAGTAGTATAGTAGGACAGGGGATGAACGAGCAGTACTTC.

This clonotype was observed at least ten times. The chain uses TRBV12-3 or TRBV12-4 and TRBJ1-1, with D unresolved. The CDR3 is made up of 14 amino acids. V was pared by 2 bases and J by 5 bases, with 12 bases between. The CDR3: CASSLTRGKTEAFF. DNA of the CDR3: TGTGCCAGCAGTTTAACCCGGGGAAAGACTGAAGCTTTCTTT.

In regard to this clonotype: One junction end does not reproduce the germline sequence, and a read error may be involved. The CDR3 spells CASSLAYGGTYNSPLHF. The CDR3 DNA is TGCGCCAGCAGCTTGGCCTACGGTGGGACCTATAATTCACCCCTCCACTTC. This sequence joins TRBV5-1 and TRBJ1-6, with a weak D call TRBD1 (5 bases). CDR1 and CDR2 (germline): SGHRS, YFSETQ. The CDR3 spans 17 residues.

The CDR3 DNA reads TGCAGTGCTAGGGTACTGGGGCGCGACGGCGAGCAGTACTTC. Residues: CSARVLGRDGEQYF. The chain carries TRBV20-1 and TRBJ2-7; D possibly corresponds to TRBD1 (5 bases). Germline CDR1 and CDR2: DFQATT and SNEGSKA (reference sequence). Deletions cut 3 bases from V and 6 bases from J, with 18 bases between. The CDR3 is 14 amino acids.